The 27 T cell receptor beta chains in this list originate from one sample, sequenced in a study of CD8+ T cells in alopecia areata. Following extraction, RNA underwent reverse transcription to cDNA, which served as the sequencing template. Sequenced by immunoSEQ multiplex PCR; TCRdb stores in-frame clones only, minus some. Among under 250,000 clones listed, around 65% were seen once. The treatment was: oral pan-JAK inhibitor, 5-10 mg twice daily. The specimen was CD4+ T cells sorted from blood, collected around week 44, from a patient treated with tofacitinib. These receptors were obtained from a human donor with alopecia areata.

V usage is TRBV30 and J usage is TRBJ2-7, with D hard to call. The CDR3 is 12 amino acids. Trimming pared 4 bases from V and 6 bases from J, leaving 13 bases between. From germline, CDR1 is GTSNPN and CDR2 SVGIG (reference sequence). The CDR3 region is CAWTKAGVEQYF. The CDR3 bases are TGTGCCTGGACTAAAGCTGGGGTCGAGCAGTACTTC. Variable domain in full (rest from reference TRBV30 and TRBJ2-7): SQTIHQWPATLVQPVGSPLSLECTVEGTSNPNLYWYRQAAGRGLQLLFYSVGIGQISSEVPQNLSASRPQDRQFILSSKKLLLSDSGFYLCAWTKAGVEQYFGPGTRLTVT.

The chain joins TRBV27 to TRBJ2-6; D ambiguous. Trimming took 6 bases from V and 0 from J, leaving 6 bases between them. The germline V gene has CDR1 MNHEY and CDR2 SMNVEV (reference sequence). The length of the CDR3 is 14 residues. CDR3 DNA sequence: TGTGCCAGCAGCCCGTACTCTGGGGCCAACGTCCTGACTTTC. Its protein is CASSPYSGANVLTF.

This clone was seen only a few times. V gene TRBV7-2 combines with J gene TRBJ2-6; TRBD1 aligns across 12 bases. The CDR3 is 17 residues long. After removal of 5 bases from V and 3 bases from J, the junction contained 5 bases not matched to a gene. The germline V gene has CDR1 SGHTA and CDR2 FQGNSA. CDR3 in DNA: TGTGCCAGCAGCCAGGGACAGGGGGCCTTTGGGGCCAACGTCCTGACTTTC. The encoded protein is CASSQGQGAFGANVLTF.

This clone was observed a few times. This chain joins TRBV29-1 and TRBJ1-6; D is perhaps TRBD1 (6 bases). The length of the CDR3 is 14 residues. From germline, CDR1 is SQVTM and CDR2 ANQGSEA. The V end lost 6 bases, the J end lost 7 bases, and 16 bases lay between the germline ends. CDR3 DNA sequence: TGCAGCGTCGCCCTAGGGGGGGGGAATTCACCCCTCCACTTT. It yields the protein CSVALGGGNSPLHF. The complete variable domain, with remaining parts taken from reference TRBV29-1 and TRBJ1-6, reads SAVISQKPSRDICQRGTSLTIQCQVDSQVTMMFWYRQQPGQSLTLIATANQGSEATYESGFVIDKFPISRPNLTFSTLTVSNMSPEDSSIYLCSVALGGGNSPLHFGNGTRLTVT.

This clone occurred a few times. The V gene is TRBV25-1, the J gene TRBJ2-1, with D hard to call. The CDR3 is 13 amino acids. CDR1 is MGHDK, CDR2 SYGVNS, per germline. V lost 3 bases and J 4 bases, leaving 7 bases between the germline ends. CDR3 region: CASSDGRYNEQFF. In nucleotides, the CDR3 is TGTGCCAGCAGTGATGGAAGGTACAATGAGCAGTTCTTC.

This clone was detected only once. V and J are TRBV29-1 and TRBJ2-7; TRBD1 is a possible D gene (6 bases). V was trimmed by 7 bases and J by 7 bases, leaving 14 bases between them. CDR3 length: 11 amino acids. Looked up from germline, CDR1 is SQVTM and CDR2 is ANQGSEA. DNA of the CDR3: TGCAGCGCCGGACAGTTCTTGGAGCAGTACTTC. It codes for CSAGQFLEQYF.

This chain uses TRBV7-9 with TRBJ1-2, with D unresolved. Germline assignment: CDR1 SEHNR and CDR2 FQNEAQ (reference sequence). V was clipped by 4 bases and J by 3 bases, with 9 bases between them. The CDR3 totals 13 residues. The CDR3 region has the DNA TGTGCCAGCAGCTATAACAGCGACTATGGCTACACCTTC. Translated, it gives CASSYNSDYGYTF.

The chain carries TRBV30 and TRBJ1-1; D gene uncertain. Germline CDR1 reads GTSNPN; CDR2 reads SVGIG (reference sequence). Trimming took off 8 bases at V and 5 bases at J, with 12 bases between the two ends. The CDR3 is made up of 11 amino acids. CDR3 in amino acids: CAGNGETEAFF. DNA of the CDR3: TGTGCCGGAAATGGGGAGACTGAAGCTTTCTTT.

The chain joins TRBV5-1 to TRBJ2-5; D remains ambiguous. Trimming left V 5 bases short and J 1 base short, with 12 bases between. CDR1 is SGHRS, CDR2 YFSETQ, per germline. The CDR3 totals 14 residues. CDR3 protein: CASRLGGLQETQYF. The CDR3 DNA reads as TGCGCCAGCAGACTGGGTGGTCTCCAAGAGACCCAGTACTTC.

This clone turned up a few times. V and J are TRBV7-3 and TRBJ1-1, with a possible D match to TRBD1 (5 bases). The CDR3 totals 13 residues. V was shortened by 1 base and J by 6 bases, with 9 bases between the two germline ends. The germline V gene encodes CDR1 SGHTA and CDR2 FQGTGA. CDR3 region: CASSLSPGAEAFF. As DNA, the CDR3 is TGTGCCAGCAGCTTAAGTCCGGGGGCTGAAGCTTTCTTT.

The chain combines TRBV6-1 with TRBJ2-7, with D uncertain. The germline V and J ends were trimmed by 8 bases and 0 bases, with 11 bases remaining between them. The CDR3 consists of 13 residues. Germline V gene lookup returns CDR1 MNHNS and CDR2 SASEGT. The CDR3 reads CASGRSPSYEQYF. The DNA for the CDR3 is TGTGCCAGCGGAAGGTCCCCCTCCTACGAGCAGTACTTC.

The gene calls are TRBV5-1 and TRBJ2-3; the D is unclear. This CDR3 spans 14 amino acids. V was pared by 3 bases and J by 5 bases, with 13 bases between. Germline assignment: CDR1 SGHRS and CDR2 YFSETQ. The CDR3 DNA reads TGCGCCAGCAGCTGGGGTCTCTTTGGAGATACGCAGTATTTT. Translating gives CASSWGLFGDTQYF.

The V call is TRBV2, the J call TRBJ1-5; TRBD1 matches 9 bases. Germline V gene sequence: CDR1 SNHLY, CDR2 FYNNEI. Trimming took 6 bases from V and 5 from J; bases not matched to a gene: 2. CDR3 length equals 13 residues. The CDR3 bases are TGTGCCAGCAGCCGGGACAGGGATCAGCCCCAGCATTTT. Translation: CASSRDRDQPQHF.

V gene TRBV5-1 combines with J gene TRBJ1-1; 7 bases are a match to TRBD1. The CDR3 contains 13 residues. V shed 4 bases, J shed 4 bases, and the junction held 4 bases outside the gene matches. CDR1 SGHRS and CDR2 YFSETQ come from the germline V gene. The CDR3 DNA reads as TGCGCCAGCAGCCGGGACAGTAGCACTGAAGCTTTCTTT. This gives the protein CASSRDSSTEAFF.

The J gene is TRBJ1-1, the V gene TRBV6-5; D remains unclear. Trimming left V 0 bases short and J 11 bases short, with 13 bases between. From germline, CDR1 is MNHEY and CDR2 SVGAGI. The length of the CDR3 is 13 residues. CDR3: CASSYSSAKEAFF. The CDR3, as DNA: TGTGCCAGCAGTTACTCGAGCGCCAAGGAGGCTTTCTTT.

This clone was detected once. At the DNA level, this CDR3 is encoded by other sequences in the same sample as well. The J gene is TRBJ2-2, the V gene TRBV29-1; D unclear. Germline V gene lookup returns CDR1 SQVTM and CDR2 ANQGSEA. Between the trimmed V and J ends, which lost 3 bases and 1 base, there was a span of 6 bases. The CDR3 totals 13 residues. The CDR3 reads CSVDGQNTGELFF. DNA for the CDR3: TGCAGCGTTGACGGCCAGAACACCGGGGAGCTGTTTTTT.

V is TRBV11-2 and J is TRBJ2-7; 11 bases match TRBD2. Germline V gene sequence: CDR1 SGHAT, CDR2 FQNNGV. CDR3 length: 16 residues. V shed 5 bases, J shed 7 bases, and the junction held 13 bases outside the gene matches. Here the CDR3 reads CASSPTPGLAVLEQYF. The CDR3 nucleotides read TGTGCCAGCAGCCCGACTCCGGGACTAGCGGTTCTGGAGCAGTACTTC.

The chain recombines TRBV27 with TRBJ2-5; 8 bases align to TRBD2. Germline V gene lookup returns CDR1 MNHEY and CDR2 SMNVEV (reference sequence). The CDR3 runs to 16 residues. The V gene end was trimmed by 6 bases and the J gene end by 3 bases; junction bases not matched to a gene: 12. CDR3 region: CASRPTAGGREETQYF. The CDR3 coding sequence is TGTGCCAGCAGACCTACGGCGGGGGGCCGGGAAGAGACCCAGTACTTC.

The J gene is TRBJ2-7, the V gene TRBV19, with 8 nucleotides matching TRBD1. The V gene's germline CDR1 is LNHDA and CDR2 SQIVND (reference sequence). The CDR3 is 13 amino acids. Unmatched junction bases numbered 1, after V lost 1 base and J lost 5 bases. CDR3 DNA: TGTGCCAGTAGTATAGGACAGGGGAACGAGCAGTACTTC. Translated: CASSIGQGNEQYF.

The chain has TRBV15 and TRBJ2-5; the match to TRBD2 covers 11 bases. Per germline, CDR1 LNHNV and CDR2 YYDKDF (reference sequence). There are 16 residues in the CDR3. Trimming at V came to 4 bases and at J to 5 bases, leaving 9 bases not matched to a gene. For the CDR3, the DNA is TGTGCCACCAGCAAGGCTAGCGGGGGGCCAGCGGAGACCCAGTACTTC. Residues: CATSKASGGPAETQYF.

The rearrangement joins TRBV5-1 to TRBJ2-2; D is ambiguous. Deletions cut 1 base from V and 3 bases from J, with 10 bases between. Germline CDR1 reads SGHRS; CDR2 reads YFSETQ. CDR3 length equals 15 residues. CDR3 amino acids: CASSLKAIHTGELFF. The CDR3 DNA is TGCGCCAGCAGCTTGAAAGCCATTCACACCGGGGAGCTGTTTTTT.

This rearrangement joins TRBV19 to TRBJ1-2; 9 bases are a match to TRBD1. The trim removed 5 bases at V and 8 bases at J, leaving 9 bases unmatched. Germline V lookup: CDR1 LNHDA, CDR2 SQIVND (reference sequence). The CDR3 has 14 amino acids. CDR3 nucleotide sequence: TGTGCCAGTAGTCCGCCGGACAGGGGATTCGGCTACACCTTC. It encodes CASSPPDRGFGYTF. Full variable domain (remainder filled in from reference TRBV19 and TRBJ1-2): DGGITQSPKYLFRKEGQNVTLSCEQNLNHDAMYWYRQDPGQGLRLIYYSQIVNDFQKGDIAEGYSVSREKKESFPLTVTSAQKNPTAFYLCASSPPDRGFGYTFGSGTRLTVV.

The chain carries TRBV7-6 and TRBJ2-1, with TRBD2 identical over 12 bases. This CDR3 is 16 amino acids long. Trimming removed 5 bases from V and 5 bases from J; junction bases left unmatched: 7. Germline V gives CDR1 SGHVS, CDR2 FNYEAQ. The CDR3, as DNA: TGTGCCAGCAGCCCGACAAGGACTAGCGGGGACAATGAGCAGTTCTTC. Protein product: CASSPTRTSGDNEQFF.

This clone was found many times. This chain joins TRBV25-1 and TRBJ2-3, with D maybe TRBD1 (6 bases). Germline CDR1 is MGHDK and CDR2 is SYGVNS. V shed 2 bases and J shed 8 bases, with 11 bases lying between them. CDR3 length: 13 residues. Here the CDR3 DNA reads TGTGCCAGCAGTGAACTATCAGGGGTTACGCAGTATTTT. This gives the protein CASSELSGVTQYF.

The chain carries TRBV5-1 and TRBJ2-2; 11 nucleotides line up with TRBD1. V lost 3 bases and J lost 0; bases outside the gene matches: 1. CDR1 and CDR2 from the germline V gene are SGHRS and YFSETQ. The CDR3 has 16 amino acids. The CDR3: CASSSGQGANTGELFF. The CDR3 DNA reads as TGCGCCAGCAGCTCGGGACAGGGGGCGAACACCGGGGAGCTGTTTTTT.

Only one count was recorded for this clone. The rearrangement links TRBV5-1 to TRBJ2-3, with TRBD2 identical over 14 bases. V gave up 4 bases and J gave up 2 bases; unmatched junction bases: 3. This CDR3 has 16 residues. Germline V gene sequence: CDR1 SGHRS, CDR2 YFSETQ. CDR3 loop: CASSLGLAGATDTQYF. In DNA form, the CDR3 reads TGCGCCAGCAGCCTGGGACTAGCGGGGGCCACAGATACGCAGTATTTT.

This clone was counted at least ten times. The chain is built from TRBV7-3 and TRBJ1-1, with D hard to call. V dropped 2 bases and J dropped 7 bases, with 11 bases sitting between them. The CDR3 loop spans 13 amino acids. Germline CDR1 and CDR2: SGHTA and FQGTGA. In DNA, the CDR3 is TGTGCCAGCAGCTTAGATCTTCGGAGTGAAGCTTTCTTT. Translation: CASSLDLRSEAFF.